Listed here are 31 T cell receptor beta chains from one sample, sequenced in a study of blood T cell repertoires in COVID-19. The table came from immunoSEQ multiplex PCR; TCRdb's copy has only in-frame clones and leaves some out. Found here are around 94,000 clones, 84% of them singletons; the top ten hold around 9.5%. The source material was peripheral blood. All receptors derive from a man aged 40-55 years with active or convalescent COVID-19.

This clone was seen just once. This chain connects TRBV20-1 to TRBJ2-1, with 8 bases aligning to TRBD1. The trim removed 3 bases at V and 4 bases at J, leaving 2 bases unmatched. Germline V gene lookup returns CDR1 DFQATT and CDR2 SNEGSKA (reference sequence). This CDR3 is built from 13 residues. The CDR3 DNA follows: TGCAGTGCTAGTCGGGACAGGTACAATGAGCAGTTCTTC. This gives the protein CSASRDRYNEQFF.

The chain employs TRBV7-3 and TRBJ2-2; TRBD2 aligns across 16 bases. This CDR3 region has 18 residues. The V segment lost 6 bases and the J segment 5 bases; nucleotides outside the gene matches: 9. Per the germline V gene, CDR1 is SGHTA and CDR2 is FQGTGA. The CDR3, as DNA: TGTGCCAGCAGTCGAACCGGGACTAGCGGGGGGGATACCGGGGAGCTGTTTTTT. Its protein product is CASSRTGTSGGDTGELFF.

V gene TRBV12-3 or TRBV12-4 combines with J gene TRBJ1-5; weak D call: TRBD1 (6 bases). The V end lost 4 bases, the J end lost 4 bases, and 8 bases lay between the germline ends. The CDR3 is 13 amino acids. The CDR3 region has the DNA TGTGCCAGCAGTTCTCAGGGGAATCAGCCCCAGCATTTT. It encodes CASSSQGNQPQHF.

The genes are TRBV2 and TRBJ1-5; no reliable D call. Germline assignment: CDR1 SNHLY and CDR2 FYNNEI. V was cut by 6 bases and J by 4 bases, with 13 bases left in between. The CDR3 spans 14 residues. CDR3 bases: TGTGCCAGCAGAGAGAGAGAAGCGAATCAGCCCCAGCATTTT. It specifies CASREREANQPQHF.

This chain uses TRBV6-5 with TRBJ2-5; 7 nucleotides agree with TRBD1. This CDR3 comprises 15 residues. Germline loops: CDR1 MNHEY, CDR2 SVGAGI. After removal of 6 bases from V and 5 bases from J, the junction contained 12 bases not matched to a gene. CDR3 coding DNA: TGTGCCAGCAGCAATCCGAAGGGGGCGCGGGAGACCCAGTACTTC. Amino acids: CASSNPKGARETQYF.

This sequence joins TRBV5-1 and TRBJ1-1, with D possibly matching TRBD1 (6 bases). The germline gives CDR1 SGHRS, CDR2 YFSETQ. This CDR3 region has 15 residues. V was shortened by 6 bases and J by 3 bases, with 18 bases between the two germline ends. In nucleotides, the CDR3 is TGCGCCAGCACCCAATCCCCAGGGGCCTACACTGAAGCTTTCTTT. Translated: CASTQSPGAYTEAFF.

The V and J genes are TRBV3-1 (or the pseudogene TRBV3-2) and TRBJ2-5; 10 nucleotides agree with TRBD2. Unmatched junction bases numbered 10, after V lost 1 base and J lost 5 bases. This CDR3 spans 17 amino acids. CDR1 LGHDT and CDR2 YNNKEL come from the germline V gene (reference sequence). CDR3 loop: CASSQVVLAGSLETQYF. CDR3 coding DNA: TGTGCCAGCAGCCAAGTCGTACTAGCGGGGAGTCTGGAGACCCAGTACTTC.

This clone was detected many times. DNA for the CDR3: TGTGCCAGCAGCTTGGGGGGGCGAACTGAAGCTTTCTTT. This translates into CASSLGGRTEAFF. This chain links TRBV7-9 with TRBJ1-1, with D maybe TRBD1 (6 bases). CDR1 is SEHNR, CDR2 FQNEAQ, per germline (reference sequence). The CDR3 has 13 amino acids. V was clipped by 3 bases and J by 5 bases, with 10 bases between them.

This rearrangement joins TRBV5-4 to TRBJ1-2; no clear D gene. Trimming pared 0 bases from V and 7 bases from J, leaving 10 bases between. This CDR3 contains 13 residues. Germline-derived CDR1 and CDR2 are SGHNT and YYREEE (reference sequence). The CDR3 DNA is TGTGCCAGCAGCTTGGGGACTCGGGGTGGCTACACCTTC. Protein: CASSLGTRGGYTF.

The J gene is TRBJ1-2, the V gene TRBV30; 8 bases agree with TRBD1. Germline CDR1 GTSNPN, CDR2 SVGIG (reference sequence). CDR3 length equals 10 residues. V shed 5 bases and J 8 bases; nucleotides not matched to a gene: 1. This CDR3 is CAWDRGGYTF. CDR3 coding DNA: TGTGCCTGGGACAGGGGAGGCTACACCTTC.

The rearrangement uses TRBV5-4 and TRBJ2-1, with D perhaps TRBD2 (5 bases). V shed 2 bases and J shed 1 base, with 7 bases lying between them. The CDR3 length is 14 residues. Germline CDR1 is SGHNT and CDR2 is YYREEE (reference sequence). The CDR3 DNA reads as TGTGCCAGCAGCTTAGCGGAGTCCTACAATGAGCAGTTCTTC. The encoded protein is CASSLAESYNEQFF. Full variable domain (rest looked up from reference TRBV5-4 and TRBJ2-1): ETGVTQSPTHLIKTRGQQVTLRCSSQSGHNTVSWYQQALGQGPQFIFQYYREEENGRGNFPPRFSGLQFPNYSSELNVNALELDDSALYLCASSLAESYNEQFFGPGTRLTVL.

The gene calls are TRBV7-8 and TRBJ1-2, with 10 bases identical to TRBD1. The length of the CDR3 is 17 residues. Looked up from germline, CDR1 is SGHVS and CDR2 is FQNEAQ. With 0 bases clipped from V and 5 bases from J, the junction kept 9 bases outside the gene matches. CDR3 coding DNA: TGTGCCAGCAGCTTAGCGCAGGGGACAGGGGCCGGGTATGGCTACACCTTC. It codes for CASSLAQGTGAGYGYTF. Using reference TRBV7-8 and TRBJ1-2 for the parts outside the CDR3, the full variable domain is GAGVSQSPRYKVAKRGQDVALRCDPISGHVSLFWYQQALGQGPEFLTYFQNEAQLDKSGLPSDRFFAERPEGSVSTLKIQRTQQEDSAVYLCASSLAQGTGAGYGYTFGSGTRLTVV.

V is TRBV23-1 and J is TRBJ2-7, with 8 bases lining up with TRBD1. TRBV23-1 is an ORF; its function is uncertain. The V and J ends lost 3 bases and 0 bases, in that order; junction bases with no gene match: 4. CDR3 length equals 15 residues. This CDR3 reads CASSHRTGRSYEQYF. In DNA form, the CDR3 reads TGCGCCAGCAGTCACCGGACAGGGCGCTCCTACGAGCAGTACTTC.

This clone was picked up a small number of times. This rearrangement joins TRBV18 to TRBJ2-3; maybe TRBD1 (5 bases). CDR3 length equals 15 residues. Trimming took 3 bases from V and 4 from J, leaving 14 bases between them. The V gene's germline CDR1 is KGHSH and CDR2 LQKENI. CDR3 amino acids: CASSPRVRVADTQYF. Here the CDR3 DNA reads TGTGCCAGCTCACCCCGGGTCAGGGTGGCAGATACGCAGTATTTT.

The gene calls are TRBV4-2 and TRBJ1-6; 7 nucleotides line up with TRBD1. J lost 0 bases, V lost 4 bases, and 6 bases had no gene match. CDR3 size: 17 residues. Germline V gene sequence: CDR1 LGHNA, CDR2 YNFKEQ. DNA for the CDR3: TGTGCCAGCAGCCCAAACAGGGGAATCTCCTATAATTCACCCCTCCACTTT. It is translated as CASSPNRGISYNSPLHF.

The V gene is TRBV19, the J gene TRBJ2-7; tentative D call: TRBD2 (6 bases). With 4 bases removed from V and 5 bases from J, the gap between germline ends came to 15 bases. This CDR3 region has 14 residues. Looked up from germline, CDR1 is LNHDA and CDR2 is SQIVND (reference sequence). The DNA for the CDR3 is TGTGCCAGTAGTACCGGGACTTCGAAGCACGAGCAGTACTTC. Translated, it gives CASSTGTSKHEQYF.

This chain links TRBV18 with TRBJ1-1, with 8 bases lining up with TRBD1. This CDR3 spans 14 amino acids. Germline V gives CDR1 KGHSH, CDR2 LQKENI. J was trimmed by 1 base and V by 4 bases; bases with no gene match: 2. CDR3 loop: CASSRDRSNTEAFF. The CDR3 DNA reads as TGTGCCAGCTCACGGGACAGGTCGAACACTGAAGCTTTCTTT.

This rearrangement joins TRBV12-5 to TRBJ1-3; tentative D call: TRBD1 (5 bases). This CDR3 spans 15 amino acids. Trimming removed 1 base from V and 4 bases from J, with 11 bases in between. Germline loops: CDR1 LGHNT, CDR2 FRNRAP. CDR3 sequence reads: CASGLARPGGNTIYF. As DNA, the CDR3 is TGTGCTAGTGGTTTGGCGAGGCCAGGGGGAAACACCATATATTTT.

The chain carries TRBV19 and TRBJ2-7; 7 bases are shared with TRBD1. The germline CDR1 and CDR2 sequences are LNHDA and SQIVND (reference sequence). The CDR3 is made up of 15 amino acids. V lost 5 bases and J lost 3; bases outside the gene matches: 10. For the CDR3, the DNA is TGTGCCAGTAGTTCCTCGACAGGGACCTTCTACGAGCAGTACTTC. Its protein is CASSSSTGTFYEQYF.

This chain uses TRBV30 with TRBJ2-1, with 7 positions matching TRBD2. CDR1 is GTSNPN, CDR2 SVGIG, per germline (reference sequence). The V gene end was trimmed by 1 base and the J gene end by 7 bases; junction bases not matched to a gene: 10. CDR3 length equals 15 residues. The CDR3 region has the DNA TGTGCCTGGAGTGCGGGGGGATCAGTGGGGAATGAGCAGTTCTTC. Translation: CAWSAGGSVGNEQFF.

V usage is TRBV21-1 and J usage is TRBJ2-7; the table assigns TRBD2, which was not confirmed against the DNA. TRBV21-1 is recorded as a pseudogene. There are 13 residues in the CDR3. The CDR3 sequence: CASSPTGSTEQYF. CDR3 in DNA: TGTGCCAGCAGCCCCACGGGGAGTACCGAGCAGTACTTC.

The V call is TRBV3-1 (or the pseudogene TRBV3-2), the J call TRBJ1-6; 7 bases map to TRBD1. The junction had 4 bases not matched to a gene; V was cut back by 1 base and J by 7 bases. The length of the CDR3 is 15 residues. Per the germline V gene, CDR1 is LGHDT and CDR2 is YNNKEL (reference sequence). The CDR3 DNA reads TGTGCCAGCAGCCAAGGAGGGACAGCAAATTCACCCCTCCACTTT. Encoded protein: CASSQGGTANSPLHF.

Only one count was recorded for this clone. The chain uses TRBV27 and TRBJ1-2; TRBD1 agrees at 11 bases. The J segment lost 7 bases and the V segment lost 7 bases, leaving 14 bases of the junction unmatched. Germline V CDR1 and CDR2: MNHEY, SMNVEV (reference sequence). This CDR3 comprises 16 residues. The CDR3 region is CASTTGGTGGRGGYTF. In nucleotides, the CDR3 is TGTGCCAGCACCACCGGAGGGACAGGGGGTAGGGGTGGCTACACCTTC.

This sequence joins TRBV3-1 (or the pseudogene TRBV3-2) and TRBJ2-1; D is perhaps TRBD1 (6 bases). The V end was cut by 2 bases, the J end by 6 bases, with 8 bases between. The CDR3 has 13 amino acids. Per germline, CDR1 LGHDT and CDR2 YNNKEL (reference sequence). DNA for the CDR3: TGTGCCAGCAGCCAACTAGGGGGCAATGAGCAGTTCTTC. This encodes CASSQLGGNEQFF.

The CDR3 DNA sequence: TGTGCCTGGGCCCCCATACCCCGGGTTCAGCCCCAGCATTTT. It yields the protein CAWAPIPRVQPQHF. This rearrangement joins TRBV30 to TRBJ1-5; D is ambiguous. The ends were cut back, 5 bases at V and 6 bases at J, with 17 bases in the middle. The germline CDR1 and CDR2 sequences are GTSNPN and SVGIG (reference sequence). The length of the CDR3 is 14 residues.

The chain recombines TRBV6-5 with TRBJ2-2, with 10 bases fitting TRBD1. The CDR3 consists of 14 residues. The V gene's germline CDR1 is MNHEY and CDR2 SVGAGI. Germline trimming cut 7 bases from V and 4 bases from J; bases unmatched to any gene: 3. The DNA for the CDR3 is TGTGCCAGCAACGGACAGGGGGTCACCGGGGAGCTGTTTTTT. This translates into CASNGQGVTGELFF.

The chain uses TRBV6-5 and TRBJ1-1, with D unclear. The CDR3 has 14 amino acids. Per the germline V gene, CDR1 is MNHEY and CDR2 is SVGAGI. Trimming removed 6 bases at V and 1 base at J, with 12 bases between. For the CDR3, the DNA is TGTGCCAGCAGACTCCCGGGTCAGAACACTGAAGCTTTCTTT. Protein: CASRLPGQNTEAFF.

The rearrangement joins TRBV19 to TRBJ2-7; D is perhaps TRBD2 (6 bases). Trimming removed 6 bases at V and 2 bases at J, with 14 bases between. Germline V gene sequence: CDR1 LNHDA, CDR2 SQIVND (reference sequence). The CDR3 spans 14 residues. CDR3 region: CASSRNGGPYEQYF. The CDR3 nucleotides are TGTGCCAGTAGCCGAAACGGAGGGCCCTACGAGCAGTACTTC.

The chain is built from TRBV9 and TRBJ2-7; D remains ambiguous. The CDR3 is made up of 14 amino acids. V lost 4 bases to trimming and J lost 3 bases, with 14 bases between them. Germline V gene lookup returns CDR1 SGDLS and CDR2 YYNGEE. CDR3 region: CASSPQADRYEQYF. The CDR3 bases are TGTGCCAGCAGCCCCCAGGCAGACCGCTACGAGCAGTACTTC. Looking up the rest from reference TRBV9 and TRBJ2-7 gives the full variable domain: DSGVTQTPKHLITATGQRVTLRCSPRSGDLSVYWYQQSLDQGLQFLIQYYNGEERAKGNILERFSAQQFPDLHSELNLSSLELGDSALYFCASSPQADRYEQYFGPGTRLTVT.

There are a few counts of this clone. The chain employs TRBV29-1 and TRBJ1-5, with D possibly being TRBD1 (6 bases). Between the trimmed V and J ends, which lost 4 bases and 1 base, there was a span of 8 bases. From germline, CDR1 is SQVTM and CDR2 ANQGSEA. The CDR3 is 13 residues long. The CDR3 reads CSVGGGSNQPQHF. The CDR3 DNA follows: TGCAGCGTTGGGGGGGGCAGCAATCAGCCCCAGCATTTT.

The CDR3 DNA is TGTGCCAGCAGCTTGGGCGGCTACGAGCAGTACTTC. Protein product: CASSLGGYEQYF. The gene calls are TRBV5-4 and TRBJ2-7; D gene unclear. The CDR3 is 12 amino acids. Deletions cut 0 bases from V and 3 bases from J, with 4 bases between. Germline V lookup: CDR1 SGHNT, CDR2 YYREEE (reference sequence).